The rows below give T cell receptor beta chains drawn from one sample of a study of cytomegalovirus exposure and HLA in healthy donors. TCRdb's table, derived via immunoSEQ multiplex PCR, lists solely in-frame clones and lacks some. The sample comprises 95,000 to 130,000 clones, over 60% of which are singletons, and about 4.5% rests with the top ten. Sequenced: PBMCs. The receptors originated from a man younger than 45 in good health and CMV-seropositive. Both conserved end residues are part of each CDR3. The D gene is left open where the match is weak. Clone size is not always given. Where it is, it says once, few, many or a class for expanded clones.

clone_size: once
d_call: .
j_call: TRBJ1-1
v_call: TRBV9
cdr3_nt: TGTGCCAGCAGCGGTCGACAGCTTCAGAACACTGAAGCTTTCTTT
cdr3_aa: CASSGRQLQNTEAFF

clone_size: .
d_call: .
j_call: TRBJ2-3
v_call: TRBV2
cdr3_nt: TGTGCCAGCAGTGCATTTCGGGGCACAGATACGCAGTATTTT
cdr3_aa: CASSAFRGTDTQYF

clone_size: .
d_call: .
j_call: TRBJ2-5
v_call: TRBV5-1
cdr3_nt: TGCGCCAGCAGCTTCGTACCCGGGGGGCCTGGAGGGGACCAGTACTTC
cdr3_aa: CASSFVPGGPGGDQYF

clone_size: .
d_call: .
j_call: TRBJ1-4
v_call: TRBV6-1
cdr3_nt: TGTGCCAGCAGTGGGACAAGAACCGTTGGAGAAAAACTGTTTTTT
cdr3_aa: CASSGTRTVGEKLFF

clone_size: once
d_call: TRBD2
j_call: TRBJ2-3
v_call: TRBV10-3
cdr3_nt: TGTGCCACCAGTAATCGGGGGGTGGAAGATACGCAGTATTTT
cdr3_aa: CATSNRGVEDTQYF

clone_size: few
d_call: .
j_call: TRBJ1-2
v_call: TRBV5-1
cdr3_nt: TGCGCCAGCAGCTGGACGATGGGCGGGCAGGGAGGGGATGGCTACACCTTC
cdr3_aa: CASSWTMGGQGGDGYTF

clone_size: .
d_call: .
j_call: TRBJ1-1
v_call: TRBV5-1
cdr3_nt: TGCGCCAGCAGCTTGTTAGCAGGGGACGCTGAAGCTTTCTTT
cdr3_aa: CASSLLAGDAEAFF

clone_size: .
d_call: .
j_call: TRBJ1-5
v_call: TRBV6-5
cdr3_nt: TGTGCCAGCAGGGGGGGAGTAAGTCAGCCCCAGCATTTT
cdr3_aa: CASRGGVSQPQHF

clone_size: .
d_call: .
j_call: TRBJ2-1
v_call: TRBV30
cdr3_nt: TGTGCCTGGAACAGGGAATCCTACAATGAGCAGTTCTTC
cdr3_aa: CAWNRESYNEQFF

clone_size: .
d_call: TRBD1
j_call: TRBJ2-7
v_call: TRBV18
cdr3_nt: TGTGCCAGCTCATCGCTCCTTCTTTCGGACAGGGGGGACGAGCAGTACTTC
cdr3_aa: CASSSLLLSDRGDEQYF

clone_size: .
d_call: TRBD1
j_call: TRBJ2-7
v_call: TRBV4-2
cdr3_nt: TGTGCCAGCAGCCCCCGGGACAGTATTTACGAGCAGTACTTC
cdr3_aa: CASSPRDSIYEQYF

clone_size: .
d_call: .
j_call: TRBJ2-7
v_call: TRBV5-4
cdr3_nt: TGTGCCAGCAGCATCGGGAATTCGTTAGGTGAGCAGTACTTC
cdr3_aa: CASSIGNSLGEQYF

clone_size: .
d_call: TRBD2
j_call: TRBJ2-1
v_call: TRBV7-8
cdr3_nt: TGTGCCAGCAGCTTGCTGACTAGCGGGACTAATGAGCAGTTCTTC
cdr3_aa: CASSLLTSGTNEQFF

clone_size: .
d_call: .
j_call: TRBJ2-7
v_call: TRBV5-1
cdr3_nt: TGCGCCAGCAGGCCAACCGGGACACATCACTACGAGCAGTACTTC
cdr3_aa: CASRPTGTHHYEQYF

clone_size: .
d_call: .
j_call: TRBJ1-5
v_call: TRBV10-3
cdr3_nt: TGTGCCATCAGTGAGTTTAGCACGGGGAGCAATCAGCCCCAGCATTTT
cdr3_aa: CAISEFSTGSNQPQHF

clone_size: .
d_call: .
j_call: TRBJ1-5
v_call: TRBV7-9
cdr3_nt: TGTTCCAGCAGCTTAGCCCCCCCGGGTGTCGGGGATCAGCCCCAGCATTTT
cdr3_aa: CSSSLAPPGVGDQPQHF

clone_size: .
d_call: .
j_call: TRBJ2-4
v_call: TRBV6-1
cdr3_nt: TGTGCCAGCAGTGAAGCGGGGGCGGCAAACATTCAGTACTTC
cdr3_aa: CASSEAGAANIQYF

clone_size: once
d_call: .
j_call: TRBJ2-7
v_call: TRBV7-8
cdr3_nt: TGTGCCAGCAGCGCGGACTTAGACTCCTACGAGCAGTACTTC
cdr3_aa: CASSADLDSYEQYF

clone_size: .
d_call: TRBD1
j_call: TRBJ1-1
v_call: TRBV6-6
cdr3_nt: TGTGCCAGCAGGAGGACAGGGGGCACTGAAGCTTTCTTT
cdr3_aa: CASRRTGGTEAFF

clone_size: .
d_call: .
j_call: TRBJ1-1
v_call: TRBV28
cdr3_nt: TGTGCCGCCAACGGCCAGGGATACTTGGGGACTGAAGCTTTCTTT
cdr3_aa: CAANGQGYLGTEAFF

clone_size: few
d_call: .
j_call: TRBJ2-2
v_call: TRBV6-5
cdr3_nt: TGTGCCAGCAGTTACTTGACTAGGAACACCGGGGAGCTGTTTTTT
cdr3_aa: CASSYLTRNTGELFF

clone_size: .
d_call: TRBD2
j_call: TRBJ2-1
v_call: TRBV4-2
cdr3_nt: TGTGCCAGCAGCCCCCGGGTAGCGGGGGGGCAGGAGCAGTTCTTC
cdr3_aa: CASSPRVAGGQEQFF

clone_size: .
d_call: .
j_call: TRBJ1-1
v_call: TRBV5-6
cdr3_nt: TGTGCCAGCAGCTTGTACCGGTCAGTCGGTCAGGGAAACACTGAAGCTTTCTTT
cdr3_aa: CASSLYRSVGQGNTEAFF

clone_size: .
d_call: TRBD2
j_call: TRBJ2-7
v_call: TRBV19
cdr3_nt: TGTGCCAGTACACGACTAGCGGGAACCTACGAGCAGTACTTC
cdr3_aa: CASTRLAGTYEQYF

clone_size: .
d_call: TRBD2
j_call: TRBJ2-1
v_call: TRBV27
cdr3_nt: TGTGCCAGCAGTTTCTTTCGGACTAGCGGGAGTTGGAGAGAGCAGTTCTTC
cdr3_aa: CASSFFRTSGSWREQFF

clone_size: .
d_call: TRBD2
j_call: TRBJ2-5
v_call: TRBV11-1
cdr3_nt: TGTGCCAGCAGCTGGGGGGGGCAAGAGACCCAGTACTTC
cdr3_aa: CASSWGGQETQYF

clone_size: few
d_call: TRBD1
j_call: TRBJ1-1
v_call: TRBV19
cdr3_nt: TGTGCCAGTAACCCCCGGGACAGGGATGGAGCTTTCTTT
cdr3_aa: CASNPRDRDGAFF